These 26 T cell receptor beta chains came from one sample sequenced in a study of blood T cells in healthy people across ages. Primed by a sample-barcoded 5' primer and a J-beta primer mix, a second PCR proceeded for roughly 7 to 12 cycles. From the 5' RACE reads, TCRdb called clonotypes with MiXCR, one entry per CDR3 protein. The repertoire holds roughly 650,000 distinct CDR3 sequences, with about 30% as singletons. Sequenced: blood. The receptors were gathered from a woman of 80 years or more in good health.

This clonotype was observed many times. The J gene is TRBJ1-2, the V gene TRBV30; D may be TRBD1 (6 bases). Looked up from germline, CDR1 is GTSNPN and CDR2 is SVGIG (reference sequence). Trimming stripped 3 bases from V and 4 bases from J, with 21 bases between. The CDR3 sequence is 16 residues long. CDR3: CAWSTPTGTWVYGYTF. The CDR3 DNA sequence: TGTGCCTGGAGCACACCAACCGGGACATGGGTCTATGGCTACACCTTC.

This clonotype has a count of ten or more. This rearrangement joins TRBV2 to TRBJ2-7; D not resolved. Germline V gene data show CDR1 as SNHLY and CDR2 as FYNNEI. Trimming pared 8 bases from V and 4 bases from J, leaving 18 bases between. The CDR3 runs to 14 residues. In nucleotides, the CDR3 is TGTGCCAGCGGCCAGCCTGTACGCCGGTACGAGCAGTACTTC. The encoded protein is CASGQPVRRYEQYF. The full variable domain, in which reference TRBV2 and TRBJ2-7 provide the parts outside the CDR3, is EPEVTQTPSHQVTQMGQEVILRCVPISNHLYFYWYRQILGQKVEFLVSFYNNEISEKSEIFDDQFSVERPDGSNFTLKIRSTKLEDSAMYFCASGQPVRRYEQYFGPGTRLTVT.

There are a few counts of this clonotype. This rearrangement joins TRBV20-1 to TRBJ1-5, with 8 bases identical to TRBD1. Unmatched junction bases numbered 7, after V lost 2 bases and J lost 1 base. This CDR3 spans 16 amino acids. Germline CDR1 reads DFQATT; CDR2 reads SNEGSKA (reference sequence). The CDR3 region has the DNA TGCAGTGCTAGACCGCAGGGGGCTTGGAGCAATCAGCCCCAGCATTTT. It encodes CSARPQGAWSNQPQHF.

This clonotype showed up many times. The chain has TRBV12-3 or TRBV12-4 and TRBJ2-3; 11 bases line up with TRBD2. The V segment lost 4 bases and the J segment 2 bases; nucleotides outside the gene matches: 5. The CDR3 covers 16 residues. CDR3 sequence (DNA): TGTGCCAGCAGTTCCGGACTAGCGGGTATCACAGATACGCAGTATTTT. Translation: CASSSGLAGITDTQYF.

The gene calls are TRBV7-3 and TRBJ2-1; 11 nucleotides line up with TRBD2. This CDR3 has 16 residues. With 5 bases clipped from V and 10 bases from J, the junction kept 13 bases outside the gene matches. Germline CDR1 and CDR2: SGHTA and FQGTGA. The CDR3 spells CASSPRGSGGAREQFF. CDR3 DNA: TGTGCCAGCAGCCCCCGGGGTAGCGGGGGGGCACGGGAGCAGTTCTTC.

The chain carries TRBV20-1 and TRBJ2-7, with 7 bases fitting TRBD2. CDR3 length equals 15 residues. Germline trimming cut 3 bases from V and 3 bases from J; bases unmatched to any gene: 11. Germline values: CDR1 DFQATT, CDR2 SNEGSKA (reference sequence). In DNA form, the CDR3 reads TGCAGTGCTAGCGCCCCGGGGGAGCGGGACTACGAGCAGTACTTC. The encoded protein is CSASAPGERDYEQYF.

This clonotype was counted only a few times. J is TRBJ1-1 and V is TRBV20-1; D gene uncertain. Germline loops: CDR1 DFQATT, CDR2 SNEGSKA (reference sequence). This CDR3 is 13 amino acids long. The V and J ends lost 3 bases and 4 bases respectively, with 12 bases between them. Written as DNA, the CDR3 is TGCAGTGCTAGTAAAGGGAAGGGCACTGAAGCTTTCTTT. Its protein is CSASKGKGTEAFF.

At least ten counts were recorded for this clonotype. The chain employs TRBV20-1 and TRBJ2-1; 7 bases are a match to TRBD2. CDR3 length: 16 residues. Trimming cost V 3 bases and J 0 bases; bases outside gene matches: 8. Germline V CDR1 and CDR2: DFQATT, SNEGSKA (reference sequence). This CDR3 reads CSARSPSGGSYNEQFF. The CDR3 bases are TGCAGTGCTAGGTCCCCTAGCGGAGGCTCCTACAATGAGCAGTTCTTC.

This clonotype was observed at least ten times. The rearrangement joins TRBV7-2 to TRBJ2-3; 10 bases are shared with TRBD2. Germline loops: CDR1 SGHTA, CDR2 FQGNSA. The CDR3 has 18 residues. V dropped 5 bases and J dropped 2; count of bases not matched to a gene: 13. For the CDR3, the DNA is TGTGCCAGCAGCCCCCACGGGAGCGGGGGGGAGTACACAGATACGCAGTATTTT. The encoded protein is CASSPHGSGGEYTDTQYF.

The chain uses TRBV29-1 and TRBJ1-2; D gene uncertain. Between the trimmed V and J ends, which lost 0 bases and 6 bases, there was a span of 14 bases. The CDR3 is 14 amino acids. CDR1 and CDR2 (germline): SQVTM, ANQGSEA. CDR3 amino acids: CSVEDGRTRDGYTF. The CDR3 region has the DNA TGCAGCGTTGAAGATGGCCGGACGCGGGATGGCTACACCTTC. The full variable domain, in which reference TRBV29-1 and TRBJ1-2 provide the parts outside the CDR3, is SAVISQKPSRDICQRGTSLTIQCQVDSQVTMMFWYRQQPGQSLTLIATANQGSEATYESGFVIDKFPISRPNLTFSTLTVSNMSPEDSSIYLCSVEDGRTRDGYTFGSGTRLTVV.

This clonotype was seen ten or more times. The rearrangement links TRBV4-1 to TRBJ2-3; 13 nucleotides align to TRBD2. The junction had 4 bases not matched to a gene; V was cut back by 0 bases and J by 13 bases. Per the germline V gene, CDR1 is MGHRA and CDR2 is YSYEKL. The CDR3 sequence is 14 residues long. CDR3 sequence reads: CASSQEPGLAGEYF. The CDR3 DNA is TGCGCCAGCAGCCAAGAGCCAGGACTAGCGGGGGAGTATTTT.

The chain carries TRBV18 and TRBJ2-3; 9 bases line up with TRBD1. The CDR3 is 15 amino acids. CDR1 KGHSH and CDR2 LQKENI come from the germline V gene. J was trimmed by 2 bases and V by 4 bases; bases with no gene match: 4. The CDR3 bases are TGTGCCAGCTCACTACAGGGGGCGGTCACAGATACGCAGTATTTT. Translation gives CASSLQGAVTDTQYF. Supplemented by reference TRBV18 and TRBJ2-3, the full variable domain reads NAGVMQNPRHLVRRRGQEARLRCSPMKGHSHVYWYRQLPEEGLKFMVYLQKENIIDESGMPKERFSAEFPKEGPSILRIQQVVRGDSAAYFCASSLQGAVTDTQYFGPGTRLTVL.

This clonotype has at least ten counts. The genes are TRBV20-1 and TRBJ1-2, with 9 bases matching TRBD1. The CDR3 extends over 15 amino acids. The germline gives CDR1 DFQATT, CDR2 SNEGSKA (reference sequence). V lost 3 bases, J lost 5 bases, and 10 bases stayed unmatched. CDR3 protein: CSARPGQGFTYGYTF. DNA of the CDR3: TGCAGTGCTAGGCCGGGACAGGGCTTTACTTATGGCTACACCTTC.

Comment on this clonotype: This is likely a read error, given that the CDR3 carries no conserved phenylalanine or tryptophan at its end. This chain joins TRBV20-1 and TRBJ2-6; maybe TRBD1 (5 bases). The CDR3 contains 14 residues. Trimming removed 4 bases from V and 4 bases from J, with 11 bases in between. Per the germline V gene, CDR1 is DFQATT and CDR2 is SNEGSKA (reference sequence). The CDR3 nucleotides are TGCAGTGCTACTGACAGCTCGGGGGCCAACGTCCTGACTTGC. Protein product: CSATDSSGANVLTC.

Remarks on this clonotype: This may arise from a read error, as a much more abundant clone is one base away. The rearrangement links TRBV11-1 to TRBJ2-7; TRBD1 matches 11 bases. The CDR3 runs 14 residues. The junction had 8 bases not matched to a gene; V was cut back by 4 bases and J by 9 bases. Looked up from germline, CDR1 is SGHAT and CDR2 is FQDESV (reference sequence). In DNA, the CDR3 is TGTGCCAGCAGCTCGGACAGGGGGCAGAACGGGCAGTACTTC. Translated, it gives CASSSDRGQNGQYF.

This chain connects TRBV14 to TRBJ1-2, with no clear D. This CDR3 region has 14 residues. V lost 5 bases and J lost 4, with 14 bases in between. Germline-derived CDR1 and CDR2 are SGHDN and FVKESK. The CDR3 nucleotides are TGTGCCAGCAGCTTCGACACCAGTTTCTATGGCTACACCTTC. It encodes CASSFDTSFYGYTF.

This clonotype was seen a few times. The rearrangement links TRBV12-3 or TRBV12-4 to TRBJ2-2; the D is unclear. V gave up 2 bases and J gave up 1 base, with 2 bases separating them. The CDR3 runs to 13 residues. The CDR3 nucleotides are TGTGCCAGCAGTTTAAAGAACACCGGGGAGCTGTTTTTT. Translated: CASSLKNTGELFF.

The V call is TRBV29-1, the J call TRBJ2-3; 7 bases line up with TRBD2. The germline CDR1 and CDR2 sequences are SQVTM and ANQGSEA. V shed 3 bases, J shed 5 bases, and the junction held 5 bases outside the gene matches. There are 13 residues in the CDR3. CDR3 DNA sequence: TGCAGCGTTGATGGCCTAGCGGTAGATACGCAGTATTTT. It yields the protein CSVDGLAVDTQYF.

This clonotype has a count of ten or more. The chain employs TRBV12-3 or TRBV12-4 and TRBJ2-7, with 8 bases that match TRBD1. This CDR3 has 15 amino acids. After removal of 3 bases from V and 6 bases from J, the junction contained 10 bases not matched to a gene. This CDR3 is CASSLGGQGAGEQYF. The CDR3 DNA is TGTGCCAGCAGTTTGGGCGGCCAGGGGGCCGGCGAGCAGTACTTC.

On this clonotype: A much larger clone differs from this one at a single base, so this may be a read error. The chain carries TRBV6-1 and TRBJ2-5, with TRBD1 identical over 11 bases. Trimming cost V 6 bases and J 11 bases; bases outside gene matches: 8. Germline-derived CDR1 and CDR2 are MNHNS and SASEGT. The CDR3 consists of 13 residues. DNA for the CDR3: TGTGCCAGCAGCAGGGACAGGGGGGATAGGCAGTACTTC. It yields the protein CASSRDRGDRQYF.

CDR3 nucleotides: TGTGCCACCAGTGATCCCGCCCCGGGACGGGACAATGAGCAGTTCTTC. This sequence encodes CATSDPAPGRDNEQFF. This chain uses TRBV24-1 with TRBJ2-1; either TRBD1 or TRBD2 may supply D (5 bases each). The V end lost 3 bases, the J end lost 5 bases, and 16 bases lay between the germline ends. CDR3 size: 16 residues. Germline loops: CDR1 KGHDR, CDR2 SFDVKD.

This clonotype showed up just a few times. This clone may be a read error of a much larger clone one base away. The chain is built from TRBV29-1 and TRBJ2-5, with D perhaps TRBD1 (6 bases). Germline lookup yields CDR1 SQVTM and CDR2 ANQGSEA. Trimming left V 1 base short and J 7 bases short, with 16 bases between. The CDR3 contains 14 residues. CDR3 bases: TGCAGCGTTGAAGGTCTACAGGGTCGGGGGACCCAGTACTTC. Residues: CSVEGLQGRGTQYF.

This clonotype was counted ten times or more. The V call is TRBV12-3 or TRBV12-4, the J call TRBJ2-1, with 13 bases fitting TRBD2. The junction had 15 bases not matched to a gene; V was cut back by 6 bases and J by 7 bases. The CDR3 is made up of 18 amino acids. DNA of the CDR3: TGTGCCAGCAGGACTAGCGGGGGGTCCGCCGCTTATGGTAATGAGCAGTTCTTC. Encoded protein: CASRTSGGSAAYGNEQFF.

There are a few counts of this clonotype. The chain joins TRBV30 to TRBJ1-2; D is unresolved. Germline values: CDR1 GTSNPN, CDR2 SVGIG (reference sequence). The CDR3 has 13 amino acids. V lost 1 base to trimming and J lost 4 bases, with 10 bases between them. CDR3 DNA sequence: TGTGCCTGGAGTGGTCCAGGACTCTATGGCTACACCTTC. Its translation: CAWSGPGLYGYTF.

This clonotype was counted only a few times. V and J are TRBV28 and TRBJ1-6, with D hard to call. Per the germline V gene, CDR1 is MDHEN and CDR2 is SYDVKM. The CDR3 is 14 residues long. Trimming removed 2 bases from V and 4 bases from J, with 6 bases in between. This CDR3 reads CASSLTAYNSPLHF. The CDR3 region has the DNA TGTGCCAGCAGTTTAACGGCTTATAATTCACCCCTCCACTTT.

This chain uses TRBV28 with TRBJ2-7, with 8 positions matching TRBD1. The CDR3 is made up of 14 amino acids. Germline CDR1 is MDHEN and CDR2 is SYDVKM. V was pared by 7 bases and J by 3 bases, with 8 bases of the junction left unmatched. In DNA form, the CDR3 reads TGTGCCAGCAACCAGGACAGGGCGGACTACGAGCAGTACTTC. As protein: CASNQDRADYEQYF.